Following are 16 T cell receptor beta chains from one sample sequenced in a study of graft-versus-host responses after intestinal transplantation (dated by TCRdb to about 2021). Libraries were constructed by the immunoSEQ multiplex PCR assay. This is the immuneACCESS table as TCRdb keeps it, with only in-frame sequences that have V and J called. A part of the clones is gone; compared with another copy, unresolved V genes explain less than half, and the rest is unexplained. The sample table contains 65,000 to 85,000 clones; only one count was recorded for around 87% of them. The top ten constitute more than 7% of the sample. The sample's time point, from its label and the paper: cells obtained before transplantation from donor or recipient. Which antigens these TCRs recognize remains unknown. This specimen consisted of unstimulated CD8+ T cells sorted from spleen or lymph node cells, obtained before transplant. The receptors derive from a human donor who was the organ donor for an intestinal transplant.

The chain recombines TRBV30 with TRBJ1-2; 8 nucleotides agree with TRBD1. V lost 1 base, J lost 0 bases, and 10 bases stayed unmatched. The V gene's germline CDR1 is GTSNPN and CDR2 SVGIG (reference sequence). The CDR3 is made up of 17 amino acids. This chain's CDR3 is CAWSGGTEDRANYGYTF. CDR3 sequence (DNA): TGTGCCTGGAGTGGAGGAACTGAGGACAGGGCTAACTATGGCTACACCTTC.

Regarding this clone: Other DNA sequences within the sample encode an identical CDR3. The chain uses TRBV30 and TRBJ1-5; D not resolved. This CDR3 has 12 residues. CDR1 GTSNPN and CDR2 SVGIG come from the germline V gene (reference sequence). V was shortened by 0 bases and J by 6 bases, with 6 bases between the two germline ends. The CDR3 loop is CAWSVYSQPQHF. The CDR3 DNA reads as TGTGCCTGGAGTGTATATTCTCAGCCCCAGCATTTT.

The CDR3: CASSWTDPNTEAFF. The CDR3 nucleotides read TGTGCCAGTAGTTGGACAGACCCGAACACTGAAGCTTTCTTT. The V and J genes are TRBV19 and TRBJ1-1, with D perhaps matching TRBD1 (6 bases). The length of the CDR3 is 14 residues. The ends were cut back, 5 bases at V and 1 base at J, with 11 bases in the middle. Germline assignment: CDR1 LNHDA and CDR2 SQIVND (reference sequence). Full variable domain (missing parts from reference TRBV19 and TRBJ1-1): DGGITQSPKYLFRKEGQNVTLSCEQNLNHDAMYWYRQDPGQGLRLIYYSQIVNDFQKGDIAEGYSVSREKKESFPLTVTSAQKNPTAFYLCASSWTDPNTEAFFGQGTRLTVV.

The chain joins TRBV25-1 to TRBJ1-1, with 7 nucleotides matching TRBD1. Unmatched junction bases numbered 2, after V lost 8 bases and J lost 2 bases. Germline-derived CDR1 and CDR2 are MGHDK and SYGVNS. The CDR3 runs to 12 residues. CDR3 residues: CASGQVNTEAFF. The CDR3 bases are TGTGCCAGCGGACAGGTCAACACTGAAGCTTTCTTT.

The chain is built from TRBV2 and TRBJ2-7; tentatively, D is TRBD2 (7 bases). Germline values: CDR1 SNHLY, CDR2 FYNNEI. The V and J ends lost 8 bases and 4 bases respectively, with 12 bases between them. CDR3 length equals 12 residues. CDR3 DNA sequence: TGTGCCAGCCTAAGGGGGGGATACGAGCAGTACTTC. Protein sequence: CASLRGGYEQYF.

The chain couples TRBV7-3 to TRBJ2-5; D remains unclear. The CDR3 totals 12 residues. V lost 11 bases and J lost 3, with 13 bases in between. The germline V gene has CDR1 SGHTA and CDR2 FQGTGA. The CDR3 reads CACPTLKETQYF. The CDR3 DNA reads TGTGCCTGTCCGACGCTAAAAGAGACCCAGTACTTC.

V is TRBV15 and J is TRBJ2-1, with 8 bases matching TRBD2. CDR1 and CDR2 (germline): LNHNV, YYDKDF (reference sequence). The trim removed 0 bases at V and 7 bases at J, leaving 5 bases unmatched. The CDR3 spans 15 residues. CDR3 region: CATSRESGGMNEQFF. CDR3 DNA sequence: TGTGCCACCAGCAGAGAAAGCGGGGGAATGAATGAGCAGTTCTTC.

This clone was seen just once. V and J are TRBV7-6 and TRBJ2-1; TRBD2 aligns across 7 bases. In germline, CDR1 is SGHVS, CDR2 FNYEAQ. The junction had 8 bases not matched to a gene; V was cut back by 5 bases and J by 4 bases. The CDR3 totals 15 residues. CDR3 DNA sequence: TGTGCCAGCAGCCCTGCCAGCGGGGAGTACAATGAGCAGTTCTTC. It translates to CASSPASGEYNEQFF.

The genes are TRBV7-6 and TRBJ1-4; D unclear. Looked up from germline, CDR1 is SGHVS and CDR2 is FNYEAQ. Trimming removed 1 base at V and 4 bases at J, with 7 bases between. The length of the CDR3 is 14 residues. In nucleotides, the CDR3 is TGTGCCAGCAGCTTAGGAGGGAGTAATGAAAAACTGTTTTTT. Protein sequence: CASSLGGSNEKLFF.

The chain couples TRBV6-1 to TRBJ1-6, with D tentatively TRBD1 (6 bases). Deletions cut 3 bases from V and 5 bases from J, with 20 bases between. This CDR3 spans 18 amino acids. In germline, CDR1 is MNHNS, CDR2 SASEGT. This chain's CDR3 is CASSDYYRGDWDNSPLHF. Written as DNA, the CDR3 is TGTGCCAGCAGTGACTACTATAGGGGGGATTGGGATAATTCACCCCTCCACTTT.

As to this clone: This sample includes further DNA sequences coding for the same CDR3. The chain couples TRBV7-9 to TRBJ1-2, with TRBD1 matching over 7 bases. This CDR3 is built from 15 residues. The germline gives CDR1 SEHNR, CDR2 FQNEAQ (reference sequence). V shed 8 bases and J 2 bases; nucleotides not matched to a gene: 11. The CDR3 DNA reads as TGTGCCAGCCCGAACCCGGCAGGGGGAAACTATGGCTACACCTTC. This gives the protein CASPNPAGGNYGYTF.

The J gene is TRBJ1-1, the V gene TRBV27, with D possibly matching TRBD1 (5 bases). The CDR3 consists of 14 residues. Germline loops: CDR1 MNHEY, CDR2 SMNVEV (reference sequence). Trimming cost V 4 bases and J 4 bases, with 13 bases left between them. In nucleotides, the CDR3 is TGTGCCAGCAGTTACTTGGGGGAAGGCACTGAAGCTTTCTTT. Its protein product is CASSYLGEGTEAFF.

The rearrangement joins TRBV6-1 to TRBJ2-2; D remains ambiguous. Germline loops: CDR1 MNHNS, CDR2 SASEGT. The V end was cut by 1 base, the J end by 3 bases, with 12 bases between. The CDR3 sequence is 16 residues long. CDR3 sequence (DNA): TGTGCCAGCAGTGAAGTTGCAGGCCGATACACCGGGGAGCTGTTTTTT. This sequence encodes CASSEVAGRYTGELFF.

The V and J genes are TRBV5-5 and TRBJ1-4, with D unresolved. This CDR3 spans 17 amino acids. Trimming took 3 bases from V and 0 from J, leaving 15 bases between them. The V gene's germline CDR1 is SGHKS and CDR2 YYEKEE (reference sequence). The DNA for the CDR3 is TGTGCCAGCAGCTACGGGATAGACACCGCAACTAATGAAAAACTGTTTTTT. The encoded protein is CASSYGIDTATNEKLFF.

The rearrangement joins TRBV7-9 to TRBJ1-2; 8 bases map to TRBD1. This CDR3 comprises 14 residues. The germline V gene encodes CDR1 SEHNR and CDR2 FQNEAQ (reference sequence). This CDR3 is CATGGETGYYGYTF. In DNA, the CDR3 is TGTGCTACAGGGGGGGAGACAGGGTACTATGGCTACACCTTC.

V is TRBV6-6 and J is TRBJ2-7, with 7 nucleotides matching TRBD1. Germline V gene data show CDR1 as MNHNY and CDR2 as SVGAGI (reference sequence). CDR3 length: 12 residues. Trimming cost V 7 bases and J 5 bases; bases outside gene matches: 5. The CDR3 spells CASIKTGHEQYF. The CDR3 region has the DNA TGTGCCAGCATTAAGACAGGGCACGAGCAGTACTTC.